These 32 T cell receptor beta chains share one sample of origin, sequenced in a study of cytomegalovirus exposure and HLA in healthy donors. This PCR relied on a set of 60 Vbeta primers and 13 Jbeta primers. This table comes from immunoSEQ multiplex PCR, and its TCRdb copy is limited to in-frame clones, with some not included. The sample lists 85,000 to 120,000 clones; over 70% were seen once. Sequencing was carried out using PBMCs. Source of these receptors: a female donor in good health and CMV-seronegative.

The V gene is TRBV11-1, the J gene TRBJ2-2; D gene unclear. V was cut by 0 bases and J by 4 bases, with 6 bases left in between. This CDR3 spans 14 amino acids. Germline-derived CDR1 and CDR2 are SGHAT and FQDESV (reference sequence). The CDR3 sequence: CASSLAGRTGELFF. The CDR3 nucleotides read TGTGCCAGCAGCTTAGCTGGGCGCACCGGGGAGCTGTTTTTT. Looking up the rest from reference TRBV11-1 and TRBJ2-2 gives the full variable domain: EAEVAQSPRYKITEKSQAVAFWCDPISGHATLYWYRQILGQGPELLVQFQDESVVDDSQLPKDRFSAERLKGVDSTLKIQPAELGDSAMYLCASSLAGRTGELFFGEGSRLTVL.

The J gene is TRBJ1-1, the V gene TRBV5-1; TRBD1 aligns across 7 bases. The V gene's germline CDR1 is SGHRS and CDR2 YFSETQ. There are 14 residues in the CDR3. J gave up 1 base and V 4 bases, and 4 bases lay outside the gene matches. The CDR3 here is CASSLRTGNTEAFF. The CDR3 nucleotides read TGCGCCAGCAGCCTACGGACAGGGAACACTGAAGCTTTCTTT. Based on the CDR3 plus reference TRBV5-1 and TRBJ1-1, the full variable domain is KAGVTQTPRYLIKTRGQQVTLSCSPISGHRSVSWYQQTPGQGLQFLFEYFSETQRNKGNFPGRFSGRQFSNSRSEMNVSTLELGDSALYLCASSLRTGNTEAFFGQGTRLTVV.

The J gene is TRBJ2-7, the V gene TRBV10-3; TRBD2 aligns across 15 bases. This CDR3 region has 14 residues. The germline CDR1 and CDR2 sequences are ENHRY and SYGVKD. The V gene end was trimmed by 11 bases and the J gene end by 4 bases; junction bases not matched to a gene: 6. This chain's CDR3 is CAVGTSGRHYEQYF. The CDR3 DNA sequence: TGTGCCGTCGGGACTAGCGGGAGGCATTACGAGCAGTACTTC.

This clone was counted between two and nine times. The chain employs TRBV5-6 and TRBJ2-6; weak D call: TRBD1 (5 bases). The CDR3 totals 13 residues. The V gene lost 4 bases and the J gene lost 6 bases, with 8 bases spanning the gap. Germline CDR1 SGHDT, CDR2 YYEEEE. CDR3 in DNA: TGTGCCAGCAGCATAGGGGTGGCCAACGTCCTGACTTTC. Its protein product is CASSIGVANVLTF.

In this sample, this clone turned up a few times. The rearrangement links TRBV7-3 to TRBJ2-3; 7 nucleotides match TRBD2. V shed 5 bases and J 3 bases; nucleotides not matched to a gene: 8. Germline V gene sequence: CDR1 SGHTA, CDR2 FQGTGA. The CDR3 length is 15 residues. The CDR3 nucleotides read TGTGCCAGCAGCGAAAGCGGGATCGGTACAGATACGCAGTATTTT. It encodes CASSESGIGTDTQYF. Combining the CDR3 with reference TRBV7-3 and TRBJ2-3 gives the whole variable domain GAGVSQTPSNKVTEKGKYVELRCDPISGHTALYWYRQSLGQGPEFLIYFQGTGAADDSGLPNDRFFAVRPEGSVSTLKIQRTERGDSAVYLCASSESGIGTDTQYFGPGTRLTVL.

The chain links TRBV4-2 to TRBJ2-7, with 10 bases fitting TRBD2. J lost 2 bases, V lost 4 bases, and 8 bases had no gene match. The CDR3 length is 16 residues. In germline, CDR1 is LGHNA, CDR2 YNFKEQ. This CDR3 is CASSPGLAERTYEQYF. The CDR3 DNA sequence: TGTGCCAGCAGCCCCGGACTAGCGGAGAGAACCTACGAGCAGTACTTC.

This chain joins TRBV28 and TRBJ1-1; a possible D gene is TRBD1 (5 bases). Germline CDR1 and CDR2: MDHEN and SYDVKM. Trimming cost V 5 bases and J 4 bases, with 14 bases left between them. CDR3 length: 14 amino acids. In DNA form, the CDR3 reads TGTGCCAGCAGTGCGGGGGGTCCGGGCACTGAAGCTTTCTTT. It translates to CASSAGGPGTEAFF.

V usage is TRBV7-9 and J usage is TRBJ2-4; D might be TRBD2 (5 bases). Germline CDR1 is SEHNR and CDR2 is FQNEAQ (reference sequence). CDR3 length: 12 residues. V was cut by 8 bases and J by 8 bases, with 13 bases left in between. The CDR3 loop is CASGWELDIQYF. The CDR3 DNA is TGTGCCAGCGGGTGGGAGCTCGACATTCAGTACTTC.

This chain connects TRBV11-2 to TRBJ2-7; D might be TRBD2 (5 bases). V was trimmed by 1 base and J by 3 bases, leaving 7 bases between them. The V gene's germline CDR1 is SGHAT and CDR2 FQNNGV. This CDR3 contains 13 residues. The DNA of the CDR3 is TGTGCCAGCAGCTTAGCGGCGGGCTACGAGCAGTACTTC. Its translation is CASSLAAGYEQYF. Filled out from reference TRBV11-2 and TRBJ2-7, the complete variable domain reads EAGVAQSPRYKIIEKRQSVAFWCNPISGHATLYWYQQILGQGPKLLIQFQNNGVVDDSQLPKDRFSAERLKGVDSTLKIQPAKLEDSAVYLCASSLAAGYEQYFGPGTRLTVT.

CDR3 region: CAGRPSEVGGELFF. As DNA, the CDR3 is TGTGCCGGCCGCCCTTCCGAGGTTGGCGGGGAGCTGTTTTTT. The gene calls are TRBV2 and TRBJ2-2; D uncertain. This CDR3 comprises 14 residues. Trimming took off 11 bases at V and 7 bases at J, with 20 bases between the two ends. The germline CDR1 and CDR2 sequences are SNHLY and FYNNEI.

The chain employs TRBV7-5 and TRBJ2-7; TRBD2 was called by the table and not checked on the DNA. TRBV7-5 is deemed a pseudogene. The CDR3 runs 15 residues. The CDR3 region is CVQTAATKRSYEQYF. Here the CDR3 DNA reads TGTGTTCAGACCGCCGCGACTAAGAGGTCCTACGAGCAGTACTTC.

V gene TRBV9 combines with J gene TRBJ2-3; D not certain. The CDR3 runs to 18 residues. Germline CDR1 and CDR2: SGDLS and YYNGEE. Trimming took 0 bases from V and 1 from J, leaving 18 bases between them. In DNA, the CDR3 is TGTGCCAGCAGCGTAGATATCTTGGGCCCACGCGGCACAGATACGCAGTATTTT. Its translation: CASSVDILGPRGTDTQYF.

In this sample, this clone turned up once. The chain uses TRBV7-8 and TRBJ2-1; a weak D match, TRBD2 (5 bases). CDR1 is SGHVS, CDR2 FQNEAQ, per germline. The CDR3 runs to 12 residues. V was clipped by 3 bases and J by 7 bases, with 7 bases between them. The chain's CDR3 is CASSLDLNEQFF. The CDR3 coding sequence is TGTGCCAGCAGCTTGGACTTGAATGAGCAGTTCTTC.

This clone appeared once. The CDR3 reads CASSHYAAGVGSYEQYF. The DNA of the CDR3 is TGCGCCAGCAGCCACTATGCAGCGGGAGTAGGATCCTACGAGCAGTACTTC. The V gene is TRBV4-3, the J gene TRBJ2-5, with 8 bases identical to TRBD2. The end of the DNA is better explained by TRBJ2-7, so the J call may be wrong. This CDR3 has 17 amino acids. CDR1 is LGHNA, CDR2 YSLEER, per germline.

This clone has a handful of counts. The chain links TRBV7-2 to TRBJ1-1; TRBD1 agrees at 7 bases. The trim removed 1 base at V and 1 base at J, leaving 3 bases unmatched. Germline V gives CDR1 SGHTA, CDR2 FQGNSA. This CDR3 is built from 15 residues. DNA of the CDR3: TGTGCCAGCAGCTTAGTGAAGGGGGCGAACACTGAAGCTTTCTTT. Encoded protein: CASSLVKGANTEAFF.

The genes are TRBV20-1 and TRBJ2-2; tentatively, D is TRBD2 (6 bases). In germline, CDR1 is DFQATT, CDR2 SNEGSKA (reference sequence). The CDR3 runs 11 residues. V lost 6 bases and J 9 bases, leaving 11 bases between the germline ends. The CDR3 spells CSAPRERELFF. Here the CDR3 DNA reads TGCAGTGCACCACGGGAGCGGGAGCTGTTTTTT.

The J gene is TRBJ1-2, the V gene TRBV5-4; 7 bases agree with TRBD1. With 4 bases clipped from V and 7 bases from J, the junction kept 7 bases outside the gene matches. The CDR3 runs to 13 residues. Germline V gene data show CDR1 as SGHNT and CDR2 as YYREEE (reference sequence). The DNA for the CDR3 is TGTGCCAGCAGCCATCGACAGGGCAGTGGCTACACCTTC. It is translated as CASSHRQGSGYTF.

The chain couples TRBV9 to TRBJ2-2; 7 bases line up with TRBD2. This CDR3 has 15 amino acids. After removal of 0 bases from V and 4 bases from J, the junction contained 3 bases not matched to a gene. Germline CDR1 is SGDLS and CDR2 is YYNGEE. The CDR3 protein is CASSVARTSTGELFF. The DNA for the CDR3 is TGTGCCAGCAGCGTAGCTCGGACTAGCACCGGGGAGCTGTTTTTT.

The chain is built from TRBV9 and TRBJ2-1; maybe TRBD2 (5 bases). Germline CDR1 and CDR2: SGDLS and YYNGEE. The CDR3 runs 13 residues. V was shortened by 0 bases and J by 9 bases, with 10 bases between the two germline ends. The CDR3 region has the DNA TGTGCCAGCAGCGTAGACGTTAGCGCTGAGCAGTTCTTC. This sequence encodes CASSVDVSAEQFF.

This clone was seen more than once but under ten times. The J gene is TRBJ2-7, the V gene TRBV5-5; D perhaps matches TRBD2 (6 bases). Trimming shortened V by 4 bases and J by 8 bases, and 13 bases separated the two germline ends. Per germline, CDR1 SGHKS and CDR2 YYEKEE (reference sequence). The CDR3 spans 12 residues. This CDR3 is CASSLRDSKQYF. CDR3 nucleotide sequence: TGTGCCAGCAGCCTCCGGGACTCCAAGCAGTACTTC.

V is TRBV28 and J is TRBJ1-4; D is undetermined. Trimming shortened V by 6 bases and J by 4 bases, and 15 bases separated the two germline ends. CDR3 length: 15 residues. CDR1 is MDHEN, CDR2 SYDVKM, per germline. In DNA, the CDR3 is TGTGCCAGCAGCACCGTCGTAGGCGGTAATGAAAAACTGTTTTTT. It is translated as CASSTVVGGNEKLFF.

V usage is TRBV28 and J usage is TRBJ1-1; 7 bases align to TRBD1. V shed 2 bases and J 4 bases; nucleotides not matched to a gene: 7. This CDR3 has 15 residues. The V gene's germline CDR1 is MDHEN and CDR2 SYDVKM. The CDR3 spells CASSLGGGWGTEAFF. The CDR3 DNA reads as TGTGCCAGCAGTTTAGGAGGGGGCTGGGGCACTGAAGCTTTCTTT.

The V call is TRBV7-9, the J call TRBJ1-5, with D tentatively TRBD1 (5 bases). Germline values: CDR1 SEHNR, CDR2 FQNEAQ (reference sequence). With 1 base removed from V and 8 bases from J, the gap between germline ends came to 6 bases. The CDR3 spans 12 residues. The CDR3 loop is CASSLVGEPQHF. The CDR3, as DNA: TGTGCCAGCAGCTTAGTAGGGGAGCCCCAGCATTTT.

V is TRBV28 and J is TRBJ2-3; maybe TRBD2 (6 bases). The V gene's germline CDR1 is MDHEN and CDR2 SYDVKM. The CDR3 loop spans 15 amino acids. V lost 3 bases and J lost 0, with 10 bases in between. The CDR3 DNA reads as TGTGCCAGCAGTTTTGCGGGGCTTAGCACAGATACGCAGTATTTT. Protein: CASSFAGLSTDTQYF.

The chain joins TRBV5-1 to TRBJ2-5; maybe TRBD1 (7 bases). Trimming removed 2 bases from V and 7 bases from J, with 12 bases in between. The CDR3 runs to 13 residues. From germline, CDR1 is SGHRS and CDR2 YFSETQ. CDR3 DNA: TGCGCCAGCAGCTTCGAGCAGGGGGGGACCCAGTACTTC. Amino acid sequence: CASSFEQGGTQYF.

The table lists this clone with a few counts. The chain couples TRBV2 to TRBJ2-3; TRBD2 matches 14 bases. The junction had 0 bases not matched to a gene; V was cut back by 1 base and J by 3 bases. The CDR3 consists of 16 residues. Germline V gene lookup returns CDR1 SNHLY and CDR2 FYNNEI. CDR3 sequence (DNA): TGTGCCAGCAGTGAAGGACTAGCGGGAGGGACAGATACGCAGTATTTT. It specifies CASSEGLAGGTDTQYF.

V usage is TRBV19 and J usage is TRBJ1-4, with 8 bases identical to TRBD1. CDR1 is LNHDA, CDR2 SQIVND, per germline (reference sequence). With V trimmed by 1 base and J by 7 bases, 11 bases remained unmatched. This CDR3 region has 17 residues. The CDR3 DNA follows: TGTGCCAGTAGTATAGTCATGGGGACAGGAGGTGGTGAAAAACTGTTTTTT. Protein product: CASSIVMGTGGGEKLFF.

This clone was counted a single time. The genes are TRBV13 and TRBJ2-1, with TRBD2 matching over 11 bases. This CDR3 spans 17 amino acids. The V segment lost 5 bases and the J segment 1 base; nucleotides outside the gene matches: 7. Germline assignment: CDR1 PRHDT and CDR2 FYEKMQ (reference sequence). CDR3 DNA sequence: TGTGCCAGCAGCAAAAAGGGACTAGCGGTTTCCTACAATGAGCAGTTCTTC. This sequence encodes CASSKKGLAVSYNEQFF.

The V gene is TRBV5-4, the J gene TRBJ2-1, with D tentatively TRBD1 (5 bases). V lost 3 bases and J lost 9, with 10 bases in between. CDR3 length: 12 amino acids. Germline loops: CDR1 SGHNT, CDR2 YYREEE (reference sequence). The CDR3 DNA sequence: TGTGCCAGCAGCTCCAGGCAGGGTGAGCAGTTCTTC. As protein: CASSSRQGEQFF. The full variable domain, in which reference TRBV5-4 and TRBJ2-1 provide the parts outside the CDR3, is ETGVTQSPTHLIKTRGQQVTLRCSSQSGHNTVSWYQQALGQGPQFIFQYYREEENGRGNFPPRFSGLQFPNYSSELNVNALELDDSALYLCASSSRQGEQFFGPGTRLTVL.

The count of this clone is one. This chain uses TRBV13 with TRBJ2-5, with a tentative D call TRBD2 (6 bases). Germline V gene data show CDR1 as PRHDT and CDR2 as FYEKMQ (reference sequence). V lost 5 bases to trimming and J lost 2 bases, with 12 bases between them. The CDR3 has 14 residues. This chain's CDR3 is CASSRNSGQETQYF. CDR3 sequence (DNA): TGTGCCAGCAGCCGAAATAGCGGACAAGAGACCCAGTACTTC.

In this sample, this clone turned up a few times. The chain joins TRBV6-5 to TRBJ2-7, with D perhaps matching TRBD1 (6 bases). From germline, CDR1 is MNHEY and CDR2 SVGAGI. The V and J ends lost 4 bases and 7 bases respectively, with 20 bases between them. The CDR3 extends over 15 amino acids. The CDR3, as DNA: TGTGCCAGCAGTTTCCAGCCCACAGGGAGTTGGGAGCAGTACTTC. Encoded protein: CASSFQPTGSWEQYF.

The V and J genes are TRBV7-2 and TRBJ2-1; 7 nucleotides align to TRBD1. Germline CDR1 is SGHTA and CDR2 is FQGNSA. V shed 3 bases and J 5 bases; nucleotides not matched to a gene: 7. The CDR3 has 15 amino acids. The CDR3 DNA sequence: TGTGCCAGCAGCTTTGGGGACAGATCAAACAATGAGCAGTTCTTC. Translation gives CASSFGDRSNNEQFF.